The 20 T cell receptor beta chains presented below share a single source sample, sequenced in a study of cytomegalovirus exposure and HLA in healthy donors. Clones were read by immunoSEQ multiplex PCR, and TCRdb kept only the in-frame ones, dropping some. This table has about 160,000 clones, under 90% appearing once. Sequencing was carried out using PBMCs. The receptors here all came from a woman between 18 and 29 years old in good health and CMV-seropositive.

This clone was found a few times. The V call is TRBV12-5, the J call TRBJ1-1, with unresolved D. Germline assignment: CDR1 LGHNT and CDR2 FRNRAP. The CDR3 contains 11 residues. V shed 6 bases and J shed 3 bases, with 5 bases lying between them. DNA for the CDR3: TGTGCTAGTGGCCTTTACACTGAAGCTTTCTTT. Translation gives CASGLYTEAFF.

The chain uses TRBV5-6 and TRBJ1-1; 8 bases are a match to TRBD1. J lost 5 bases, V lost 1 base, and 4 bases had no gene match. The CDR3 runs to 14 residues. Germline CDR1 reads SGHDT; CDR2 reads YYEEEE. The CDR3 loop reads CASSLQGAKTEAFF. Written as DNA, the CDR3 is TGTGCCAGCAGCTTGCAGGGGGCAAAGACTGAAGCTTTCTTT.

With regard to this clone: An end of the junction does not agree with germline; a read error may underlie this. This chain uses TRBV29-1 with TRBJ1-2, with 9 nucleotides matching TRBD1. From germline, CDR1 is SQVTM and CDR2 ANQGSEA. The CDR3 consists of 17 residues. The CDR3 region is CSVEMVGQGFTNYDYTF. CDR3 in DNA: TGCAGCGTTGAAATGGTGGGACAGGGATTTACTAACTATGACTACACCTTC.

The genes are TRBV15 and TRBJ2-7; D perhaps matches TRBD2 (6 bases). CDR1 LNHNV and CDR2 YYDKDF come from the germline V gene (reference sequence). Trimming left V 0 bases short and J 0 bases short, with 9 bases between. The CDR3 length is 15 residues. Here the CDR3 reads CATSRDLGLSYEQYF. For the CDR3, the DNA is TGTGCCACCAGCAGAGATCTGGGACTCTCCTACGAGCAGTACTTC.

This clone was seen more than once but under ten times. Other DNA sequences in this specimen translate into the identical CDR3. The chain has TRBV6-4 and TRBJ2-3, with 7 bases aligning to TRBD1. The CDR3 has 14 residues. CDR1 is MRHNA, CDR2 SNTAGT, per germline. V dropped 0 bases and J dropped 4; count of bases not matched to a gene: 1. The CDR3 DNA sequence: TGTGCCAGCAGTGACTCGCAGGGGGCAGATACGCAGTATTTT. Translation gives CASSDSQGADTQYF.

This chain links TRBV14 with TRBJ2-1; 8 bases fit TRBD2. There are 20 residues in the CDR3. Germline V gene lookup returns CDR1 SGHDN and CDR2 FVKESK. V trimming: 0 bases; J trimming: 6 bases; junction bases outside the gene matches: 19. The CDR3 coding sequence is TGTGCCAGCAGCCAAGAAGGAGTCGAGCGGGAGACTTCTTGGCGCAATGAGCAGTTCTTC. Translating it yields CASSQEGVERETSWRNEQFF.

This clone was seen a single time. J is TRBJ2-7 and V is TRBV27, with D unresolved. Germline lookup yields CDR1 MNHEY and CDR2 SMNVEV (reference sequence). The CDR3 spans 13 residues. V dropped 3 bases and J dropped 3 bases, with 9 bases sitting between them. Here the CDR3 reads CASSFSRSYEQYF. The CDR3 DNA reads TGTGCCAGCAGTTTCTCGCGTAGCTACGAGCAGTACTTC.

This clone was detected a few times. The rearrangement links TRBV2 to TRBJ1-5; perhaps TRBD1 as D (5 bases). The V gene's germline CDR1 is SNHLY and CDR2 FYNNEI. V gave up 3 bases and J gave up 7 bases, with 16 bases separating them. This CDR3 has 15 amino acids. CDR3 sequence (DNA): TGTGCCAGCAGTGATGATTGGGGGAGGGGACAGCCCCAGCATTTT. Protein: CASSDDWGRGQPQHF.

This clone has a single count. The chain joins TRBV7-9 to TRBJ1-2; 9 positions match TRBD1. There are 12 residues in the CDR3. From germline, CDR1 is SEHNR and CDR2 FQNEAQ (reference sequence). V trimming: 5 bases; J trimming: 8 bases; junction bases outside the gene matches: 3. DNA of the CDR3: TGTGCCAGCAGCGCGGGACAGGGAGGCTACACCTTC. This translates into CASSAGQGGYTF.

The rearrangement links TRBV6-5 to TRBJ2-2; D call uncertain. The germline V gene has CDR1 MNHEY and CDR2 SVGAGI. The V end lost 8 bases, the J end lost 3 bases, and 10 bases lay between the germline ends. The CDR3 extends over 13 amino acids. DNA of the CDR3: TGTGCCAGCTTAGGCCGGGACACCGGGGAGCTGTTTTTT. Translation: CASLGRDTGELFF.

The V gene is TRBV5-1, the J gene TRBJ2-1, with 9 bases that match TRBD2. Germline CDR1 is SGHRS and CDR2 is YFSETQ. J gave up 4 bases and V 1 base, and 6 bases lay outside the gene matches. The CDR3 is made up of 16 amino acids. CDR3 sequence (DNA): TGCGCCAGCAGCTTGTACGGCGGGAGGGGGTACAATGAGCAGTTCTTC. It is translated as CASSLYGGRGYNEQFF.

V gene TRBV4-1 combines with J gene TRBJ1-4, with D maybe TRBD1 (6 bases). The germline gives CDR1 MGHRA, CDR2 YSYEKL. The CDR3 consists of 15 residues. V was pared by 3 bases and J by 5 bases, with 13 bases between. CDR3 nucleotides: TGCGCCAGCAGCCAGCCGGGACAAAAGAATGAAAAACTGTTTTTT. As protein: CASSQPGQKNEKLFF.

CDR3 in DNA: TGTGCCAGCAGTTTATTATCGGGGGGAGCTGAAGCTTTCTTT. Translated, it gives CASSLLSGGAEAFF. The chain employs TRBV27 and TRBJ1-1; a weak D match, TRBD1 (5 bases). CDR3 length: 14 residues. V lost 1 base, J lost 6 bases, and 12 bases lay in between. Germline V lookup: CDR1 MNHEY, CDR2 SMNVEV (reference sequence).

The chain couples TRBV6-6 to TRBJ1-4, with a possible D match to TRBD1 (5 bases). With 5 bases removed from V and 10 bases from J, the gap between germline ends came to 17 bases. The CDR3 is made up of 14 amino acids. Germline V gene sequence: CDR1 MNHNY, CDR2 SVGAGI (reference sequence). The CDR3 here is CASSPDSPRGKLFF. In DNA form, the CDR3 reads TGTGCCAGCAGTCCCGACAGCCCGCGTGGAAAACTGTTTTTT.

The V gene is TRBV11-2, the J gene TRBJ2-5, with 9 bases identical to TRBD2. CDR1 is SGHAT and CDR2 is FQNNGV in the germline V gene. The CDR3 covers 16 residues. Trimming cost V 1 base and J 4 bases; bases outside gene matches: 7. This CDR3 is CASSLGRGRGGETQYF. The DNA for the CDR3 is TGTGCCAGCAGCTTAGGTCGCGGGAGGGGAGGAGAGACCCAGTACTTC.

The rearrangement joins TRBV2 to TRBJ1-1, with 8 bases matching TRBD1. There are 13 residues in the CDR3. Per germline, CDR1 SNHLY and CDR2 FYNNEI. J was trimmed by 6 bases and V by 6 bases; bases with no gene match: 6. The CDR3 protein is CASRITGGAEAFF. The CDR3 DNA is TGTGCCAGCAGGATCACAGGGGGGGCTGAAGCTTTCTTT.

The V gene is TRBV7-3, the J gene TRBJ2-3; weak D call: TRBD2 (6 bases). Germline V gene sequence: CDR1 SGHTA, CDR2 FQGTGA. The CDR3 covers 19 residues. Trimming took off 0 bases at V and 2 bases at J, with 21 bases between the two ends. The CDR3 sequence: CASSLTGGTSLGDTDTQYF. Written as DNA, the CDR3 is TGTGCCAGCAGCTTAACCGGGGGTACTTCTCTGGGGGACACAGATACGCAGTATTTT.

This chain links TRBV4-2 with TRBJ2-7; 7 bases map to TRBD1. Germline lookup yields CDR1 LGHNA and CDR2 YNFKEQ. CDR3 length equals 14 residues. With V trimmed by 1 base and J by 4 bases, 4 bases remained unmatched. The CDR3 protein is CASSQVGQSYEQYF. DNA of the CDR3: TGTGCCAGCAGCCAAGTGGGACAGTCTTACGAGCAGTACTTC.

The rearrangement links TRBV6-1 to TRBJ2-7; 9 nucleotides line up with TRBD1. V lost 5 bases and J lost 5; bases outside the gene matches: 10. CDR1 MNHNS and CDR2 SASEGT come from the germline V gene. The CDR3 runs 15 residues. Here the CDR3 reads CASSKPGQGVNEQYF. The CDR3 nucleotides are TGTGCCAGCAGTAAACCGGGACAGGGTGTCAACGAGCAGTACTTC.

The chain employs TRBV19 and TRBJ1-5; tentative D call: TRBD1 (5 bases). The CDR3 spans 14 residues. Per the germline V gene, CDR1 is LNHDA and CDR2 is SQIVND (reference sequence). V dropped 5 bases and J dropped 7 bases, with 15 bases sitting between them. In DNA form, the CDR3 reads TGTGCCAGTAGTGTACAGGTTCCGAACCAGCCCCAGCATTTT. This gives the protein CASSVQVPNQPQHF.